The following is a T cell receptor beta chain sequence with its context. What it binds is unknown. Germline-derived CDR1 and CDR2 are SGHAT and FQNNGV. The CDR3 spans 17 residues. Deletions cut 3 bases from V and 5 bases from J, with 22 bases between. The data were taken from a study of T-cell reconstitution after alpha-beta-depleted transplantation in children. A TCRbeta library incorporating unique molecular identifiers was prepared. TCRdb ran MiXCR on the PCR reads and lists one entry per CDR3 protein. The table shows around 580,000 distinct CDR3 sequences, with 27% occurring only once. General study results and limits: Reportedly, alpha-beta T cells present about two months post-transplant originated from several hundred expanded clones of graft origin. It was newly produced T cells that mostly accounted for T-cell counts and diversity one year after transplant.

The TCR sequence derives from a boy in the first two years of life with Wiskott-Aldrich syndrome, due to receive a stem cell transplant. The chain joins TRBV11-2 to TRBJ2-5, with D possibly being TRBD1 or TRBD2 (5 bases each). The sequencing here drew on PBMCs, taken before TCRalphabeta/CD19-depleted stem cell transplant. CDR3 in amino acids: CASSFGTGRVGMETQYF. The CDR3 DNA follows: TGTGCCAGCAGCTTCGGGACGGGCCGGGTCGGGATGGAGACCCAGTACTTC.